These 28 T cell receptor beta chains originate from one sample sequenced in a study of blood T cell repertoires in COVID-19. Sequencing was performed with immunoSEQ multiplex PCR; in TCRdb, only in-frame clones are kept and a portion is missing. There are 60,000 to 70,000 clones in the sample; nearly 85% occur only once, and roughly 41% lies in the top ten. Material: peripheral blood. These receptors were taken from a human donor in a cohort sampled during active COVID-19.

V and J are TRBV10-3 and TRBJ2-7; D remains unclear. Trimming took off 3 bases at V and 4 bases at J, with 10 bases between the two ends. The CDR3 is made up of 13 amino acids. CDR1 is ENHRY and CDR2 is SYGVKD in the germline V gene. The CDR3 DNA is TGTGCCATCAGTGACTTTGTTCCGTACGAGCAGTACTTC. This translates into CAISDFVPYEQYF.

The V call is TRBV11-2, the J call TRBJ1-4; D is unclear. Germline lookup yields CDR1 SGHAT and CDR2 FQNNGV. Trimming cost V 4 bases and J 0 bases, with 12 bases left between them. The CDR3 length is 16 residues. The CDR3 loop reads CASSWSGFATNEKLFF. CDR3 DNA sequence: TGTGCCAGCAGCTGGAGTGGGTTTGCAACTAATGAAAAACTGTTTTTT.

The J gene is TRBJ1-6, the V gene TRBV4-1, with 8 bases identical to TRBD1. The CDR3 covers 16 residues. V lost 6 bases, J lost 3 bases, and 7 bases stayed unmatched. The germline V gene encodes CDR1 MGHRA and CDR2 YSYEKL. Here the CDR3 reads CASSRTGRNYNSPLHF. The CDR3 DNA follows: TGCGCCAGCAGTCGGACAGGGAGGAACTATAATTCACCCCTCCACTTT.

J is TRBJ1-3 and V is TRBV11-1, with a possible D match to TRBD1 (6 bases). Germline CDR1 reads SGHAT; CDR2 reads FQDESV (reference sequence). With 5 bases removed from V and 2 bases from J, the gap between germline ends came to 13 bases. The CDR3 contains 15 residues. The CDR3 spells CASSLQGTTGNTIYF. The CDR3, as DNA: TGTGCCAGCAGCCTACAGGGTACTACTGGAAACACCATATATTTT.

This chain connects TRBV7-6 to TRBJ2-1, with 12 bases identical to TRBD1. This CDR3 contains 15 residues. Germline trimming cut 5 bases from V and 5 bases from J; bases unmatched to any gene: 4. Germline V gene data show CDR1 as SGHVS and CDR2 as FNYEAQ. For the CDR3, the DNA is TGTGCCAGCAGCGGGGGACAGGGGGCAAACAATGAGCAGTTCTTC. Translating gives CASSGGQGANNEQFF. Complete variable domain (other parts from reference TRBV7-6 and TRBJ2-1): GAGVSQSPRYKVTKRGQDVALRCDPISGHVSLYWYRQALGQGPEFLTYFNYEAQQDKSGLPNDRFSAERPEGSISTLTIQRTEQRDSAMYRCASSGGQGANNEQFFGPGTRLTVL.

The rearrangement links TRBV9 to TRBJ1-6; D may be TRBD1 (5 bases). The V end was cut by 4 bases, the J end by 0 bases, with 8 bases between. The V gene's germline CDR1 is SGDLS and CDR2 YYNGEE. The CDR3 is 15 residues long. CDR3 region: CASSRQSSYNSPLHF. In DNA, the CDR3 is TGTGCCAGCAGCCGACAGAGCTCCTATAATTCACCCCTCCACTTT.

J is TRBJ2-5 and V is TRBV6-2 or TRBV6-3, with D hard to call. Germline V gives CDR1 MNHEY, CDR2 SVGEGT. The CDR3 sequence is 14 residues long. V lost 0 bases to trimming and J lost 2 bases, with 7 bases between them. CDR3: CASSYSGQQETQYF. For the CDR3, the DNA is TGTGCCAGCAGTTACTCGGGCCAACAAGAGACCCAGTACTTC.

The rearrangement uses TRBV5-1 and TRBJ2-2, with D possibly being TRBD1 (5 bases). This CDR3 is built from 18 residues. The ends were cut back, 4 bases at V and 0 bases at J, with 19 bases in the middle. Looked up from germline, CDR1 is SGHRS and CDR2 is YFSETQ. CDR3 DNA sequence: TGCGCCAGCAGCCCCTACTCCCGTGACAGCGCGAACACCGGGGAGCTGTTTTTT. It codes for CASSPYSRDSANTGELFF.

CDR3 DNA sequence: TGCAGCGTCCTACCGGGGACAGGGTACCTCAGGGCTAACTATGGCTACACCTTC. This codes for CSVLPGTGYLRANYGYTF. The chain recombines TRBV29-1 with TRBJ1-2; 9 bases match TRBD1. This CDR3 is 18 amino acids long. J gave up 0 bases and V 6 bases, and 17 bases lay outside the gene matches. From germline, CDR1 is SQVTM and CDR2 ANQGSEA.

This clone occurred once. J is TRBJ2-1 and V is TRBV7-9; TRBD1 aligns across 8 bases. The germline CDR1 and CDR2 sequences are SEHNR and FQNEAQ (reference sequence). V lost 5 bases to trimming and J lost 4 bases; unmatched junction nucleotides: 7. The length of the CDR3 is 15 residues. DNA for the CDR3: TGTGCCAGCAGCCCGACAGGGGCAATGTACAATGAGCAGTTCTTC. Protein product: CASSPTGAMYNEQFF.

V is TRBV21-1 and J is TRBJ1-4; the tabulated D call, TRBD1, remains unverified against the DNA. TRBV21-1 is a pseudogene. The CDR3 has 18 residues. CDR3 in DNA: TGTGCCAGCAGCGCCCCAGACAGAGACAATGCAACTAATGAAAAACTGTTTTTT. This gives the protein CASSAPDRDNATNEKLFF.

Points on this clone: The junction departs from the called germline gene at one end, perhaps through a read error. CDR3 sequence: CSAARGEQLF. The CDR3 DNA sequence: TGCAGTGCTGCCAGGGGAGAGCAGCTCTTC. The chain carries TRBV20-1 and TRBJ2-1, with a possible D match to TRBD1 (6 bases). This CDR3 has 10 residues. The germline CDR1 and CDR2 sequences are DFQATT and SNEGSKA (reference sequence).

V usage is TRBV7-9 and J usage is TRBJ2-5; the match to TRBD2 covers 7 bases. V was pared by 1 base and J by 0 bases, with 2 bases of the junction left unmatched. Looked up from germline, CDR1 is SEHNR and CDR2 is FQNEAQ (reference sequence). CDR3 size: 15 residues. The CDR3 sequence is CASSLGGLYQETQYF. The CDR3 DNA sequence: TGTGCCAGCAGCTTAGGGGGACTATACCAAGAGACCCAGTACTTC.

J is TRBJ2-7 and V is TRBV19; 7 positions match TRBD1. Germline loops: CDR1 LNHDA, CDR2 SQIVND (reference sequence). With 5 bases clipped from V and 2 bases from J, the junction kept 9 bases outside the gene matches. The CDR3 runs to 15 residues. The CDR3 sequence is CASSSYRGPTYEQYF. The CDR3 DNA reads as TGTGCCAGTAGTTCATACAGGGGACCCACCTACGAGCAGTACTTC.

The chain couples TRBV7-6 to TRBJ2-1, with 8 bases that match TRBD2. This CDR3 region has 15 residues. Trimming cost V 5 bases and J 7 bases; bases outside gene matches: 10. Germline-derived CDR1 and CDR2 are SGHVS and FNYEAQ. The CDR3 DNA is TGTGCCAGCAGCGGACGGGGGCGGGGGGAAAATGAGCAGTTCTTC. This translates into CASSGRGRGENEQFF.

The genes are TRBV7-3 and TRBJ1-2, with 9 bases identical to TRBD1. The germline gives CDR1 SGHTA, CDR2 FQGTGA. This CDR3 is 14 amino acids long. V shed 0 bases and J 8 bases; nucleotides not matched to a gene: 4. The DNA for the CDR3 is TGTGCCAGCAGCTTAACTCCGGGACAGGGCGGCTACACCTTC. It encodes CASSLTPGQGGYTF.

V and J are TRBV7-3 and TRBJ2-3; 8 bases align to TRBD2. Germline loops: CDR1 SGHTA, CDR2 FQGTGA. The V segment lost 4 bases and the J segment 3 bases; nucleotides outside the gene matches: 9. The length of the CDR3 is 16 residues. CDR3 loop: CASSSRRSGGTDTQYF. CDR3 nucleotide sequence: TGTGCCAGCAGCTCGCGGAGGTCGGGGGGGACAGATACGCAGTATTTT.

The chain couples TRBV29-1 to TRBJ2-1; D gene uncertain. V was cut by 6 bases and J by 0 bases, with 18 bases left in between. The CDR3 covers 16 residues. Germline V gene data show CDR1 as SQVTM and CDR2 as ANQGSEA. CDR3 nucleotides: TGCAGCGTCCACGTGTCAGCCGGGTTCTCCTACAATGAGCAGTTCTTC. Its protein is CSVHVSAGFSYNEQFF.

The chain carries TRBV10-3 and TRBJ2-3, with 9 bases lining up with TRBD2. The V segment lost 2 bases and the J segment 3 bases; nucleotides outside the gene matches: 9. The CDR3 length is 17 residues. Germline CDR1 is ENHRY and CDR2 is SYGVKD. The CDR3 sequence is CAISEPLAGMTTDTQYF. CDR3 coding DNA: TGTGCCATCAGTGAGCCGCTAGCGGGGATGACGACAGATACGCAGTATTTT.

The V call is TRBV6-2 or TRBV6-3, the J call TRBJ1-5; TRBD1 agrees at 7 bases. The CDR3 runs 12 residues. J gave up 11 bases and V 2 bases, and 3 bases lay outside the gene matches. Germline lookup yields CDR1 MNHEY and CDR2 SVGEGT. The CDR3 DNA reads TGTGCCAGCAGTTACCCCGGACAGGCCCAGCATTTT. It encodes CASSYPGQAQHF.

V is TRBV2 and J is TRBJ1-4; the D gene is possibly TRBD1 (6 bases). The length of the CDR3 is 12 residues. Germline-derived CDR1 and CDR2 are SNHLY and FYNNEI. V was cut by 6 bases and J by 6 bases, with 8 bases left in between. The CDR3 DNA is TGTGCCAGCAGAGGGGGTGATGAAAAACTGTTTTTT. Amino acid sequence: CASRGGDEKLFF.

The chain has TRBV5-1 and TRBJ2-7; weak D call: TRBD2 (7 bases). In germline, CDR1 is SGHRS, CDR2 YFSETQ. This CDR3 is 19 amino acids long. V lost 0 bases and J lost 2, with 24 bases in between. For the CDR3, the DNA is TGCGCCAGCAGCTTGGAGGGGGGGCCACTAAGTATTGCCGCCTACGAGCAGTACTTC. Translated: CASSLEGGPLSIAAYEQYF.

V usage is TRBV27 and J usage is TRBJ2-7; no clear D. The CDR3 has 13 residues. V shed 2 bases and J shed 2 bases, with 7 bases lying between them. CDR1 is MNHEY and CDR2 is SMNVEV in the germline V gene (reference sequence). The CDR3 bases are TGTGCCAGCAGTTTAGCTGGCCCCTACGAGCAGTACTTC. It specifies CASSLAGPYEQYF.

A single count supports this clone. The genes are TRBV4-3 and TRBJ2-7, with 10 positions matching TRBD2. Germline-derived CDR1 and CDR2 are LGHNA and YSLEER. V dropped 0 bases and J dropped 4; count of bases not matched to a gene: 3. There are 15 residues in the CDR3. In nucleotides, the CDR3 is TGCGCCAGCAGCCAAGAGAGACTAGCGGGTTACGAGCAGTACTTC. Translation gives CASSQERLAGYEQYF.

The V call is TRBV9, the J call TRBJ1-3; the match to TRBD1 covers 9 bases. J was trimmed by 0 bases and V by 0 bases; bases with no gene match: 4. Germline values: CDR1 SGDLS, CDR2 YYNGEE. The CDR3 loop spans 17 amino acids. The CDR3 sequence: CASSVGGTGSSGNTIYF. The CDR3 DNA follows: TGTGCCAGCAGCGTAGGGGGGACAGGGTCCTCTGGAAACACCATATATTTT.

The chain employs TRBV5-1 and TRBJ1-1; TRBD1 matches 9 bases. CDR3 size: 15 residues. Germline V gives CDR1 SGHRS, CDR2 YFSETQ. After removal of 1 base from V and 5 bases from J, the junction contained 6 bases not matched to a gene. In nucleotides, the CDR3 is TGCGCCAGCAGCTTGATGGGGACAGGGCAAACTGAAGCTTTCTTT. This encodes CASSLMGTGQTEAFF.

This rearrangement joins TRBV5-4 to TRBJ2-5; 9 positions agree with TRBD1. V lost 3 bases, J lost 6 bases, and 9 bases stayed unmatched. Germline CDR1 SGHNT, CDR2 YYREEE (reference sequence). This CDR3 contains 15 residues. CDR3 DNA: TGTGCCAGCAGCTGGAACAGGGGGCGGGAAAAGACCCAGTACTTC. This codes for CASSWNRGREKTQYF.

This chain's CDR3 is CSVDYRGLGNEQFF. In DNA, the CDR3 is TGCAGCGTTGATTACAGGGGGCTGGGGAATGAGCAGTTCTTC. V gene TRBV29-1 combines with J gene TRBJ2-1; TRBD1 matches at 9 bases. Germline V gene lookup returns CDR1 SQVTM and CDR2 ANQGSEA. Losses at the gene ends were 3 bases for V and 7 bases for J; bases not matched to a gene: 7. The CDR3 consists of 14 residues.